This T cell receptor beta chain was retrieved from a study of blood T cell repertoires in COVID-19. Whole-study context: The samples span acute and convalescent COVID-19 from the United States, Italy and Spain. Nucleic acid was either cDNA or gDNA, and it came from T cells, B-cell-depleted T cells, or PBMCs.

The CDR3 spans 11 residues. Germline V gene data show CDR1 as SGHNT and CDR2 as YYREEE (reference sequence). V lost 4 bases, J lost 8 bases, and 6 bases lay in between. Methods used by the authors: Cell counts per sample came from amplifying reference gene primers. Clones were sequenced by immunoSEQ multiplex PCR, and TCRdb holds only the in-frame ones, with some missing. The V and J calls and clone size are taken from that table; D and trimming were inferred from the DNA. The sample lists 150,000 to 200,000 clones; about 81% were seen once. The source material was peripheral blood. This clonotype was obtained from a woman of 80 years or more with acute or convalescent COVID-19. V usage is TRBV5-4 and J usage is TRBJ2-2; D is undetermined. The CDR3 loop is CASSATGELFF. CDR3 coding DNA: TGTGCCAGCAGCGCTACTGGGGAGCTGTTTTTT.